Below are 8 T cell receptor beta chains sequenced from a single sample in a study of vaccination effects on CD4 cells after COVID-19. Antigen-specific CD4+ T cells were expanded with viral peptide pools in the ViraFEST assay before sequencing. Isolation of CD4+ T cells took place after less than twelve days of culture. Each participant was administered two doses of either the BNT162b2 or the mRNA-1273 vaccine. The antigens these receptors bind are not known. Data came from immunoSEQ multiplex PCR; TCRdb stores just in-frame clones and leaves some out. The table includes roughly 63,000 clones, around 80% detected once. Specimen: CD4+ T cells from PBMCs cultured with HCoV-OC43 spike peptides, collected after COVID-19 vaccination. The subset is: HCoV-OC43 spike overlapping peptide pool stimulation. These receptors all stem from a human donor who received a COVID-19 vaccine.

This clone was recorded only once. V usage is TRBV7-3 and J usage is TRBJ2-6; 7 bases agree with TRBD1. The CDR3 extends over 15 amino acids. CDR1 SGHTA and CDR2 FQGTGA come from the germline V gene. J lost 1 base, V lost 4 bases, and 1 base had no gene match. The CDR3 loop is CASSSTGSGANVLTF. In DNA form, the CDR3 reads TGTGCCAGCAGCTCGACAGGGTCTGGGGCCAACGTCCTGACTTTC.

This rearrangement joins TRBV6-1 to TRBJ1-4; no definite D call. V was clipped by 3 bases and J by 4 bases, with 12 bases between them. The CDR3 spans 15 residues. CDR1 and CDR2 (germline): MNHNS, SASEGT. DNA of the CDR3: TGTGCCAGCAGTGATGGTCGTTTGAATAATGAAAAACTGTTTTTT. Translating gives CASSDGRLNNEKLFF.

The chain recombines TRBV5-1 with TRBJ1-6; TRBD1 might be the D (6 bases). The CDR3 consists of 14 residues. V lost 4 bases, J lost 5 bases, and 10 bases lay in between. Germline V lookup: CDR1 SGHRS, CDR2 YFSETQ. CDR3 amino acids: CASSGGQNNSPLHF. The CDR3 DNA follows: TGCGCCAGCAGCGGGGGGCAAAATAATTCACCCCTCCACTTT.

This sequence joins TRBV6-5 and TRBJ2-7; 8 bases fit TRBD1. Germline CDR1 and CDR2: MNHEY and SVGAGI. V lost 5 bases, J lost 2 bases, and 2 bases stayed unmatched. The CDR3 spans 13 residues. CDR3 DNA sequence: TGTGCCAGCAGTATGACAGGGGCCTACGAGCAGTACGTC. Its protein is CASSMTGAYEQYV.

The chain recombines TRBV30 with TRBJ1-6, with a tentative D call TRBD1 (5 bases). From germline, CDR1 is GTSNPN and CDR2 SVGIG (reference sequence). The CDR3 totals 14 residues. V lost 1 base to trimming and J lost 10 bases, with 14 bases between them. The CDR3 loop is CAWSEEGLGSPLHF. CDR3 coding DNA: TGTGCCTGGAGTGAGGAGGGGCTGGGGTCACCCCTCCACTTT.

The chain combines TRBV18 with TRBJ2-1; TRBD2 matches at 7 bases. The CDR3 is 15 amino acids. Per the germline V gene, CDR1 is KGHSH and CDR2 is LQKENI. J lost 6 bases, V lost 6 bases, and 11 bases had no gene match. The CDR3 loop is CASSPKGGLGNEQFF. CDR3 nucleotides: TGTGCCAGCTCCCCCAAGGGAGGGCTAGGCAATGAGCAGTTCTTC.

The V and J genes are TRBV6-2 or TRBV6-3 and TRBJ2-1, with TRBD1 matching over 11 bases. V gave up 5 bases and J gave up 5 bases; unmatched junction bases: 8. The germline V gene has CDR1 MNHEY and CDR2 SVGEGT. The CDR3 is 16 residues long. The CDR3 sequence is CASSGPPGQGDNEQFF. For the CDR3, the DNA is TGTGCCAGCAGTGGTCCCCCGGGACAGGGGGACAATGAGCAGTTCTTC.

The V gene is TRBV29-1, the J gene TRBJ2-1; D remains unclear. The CDR3 has 10 residues. The V gene lost 7 bases and the J gene lost 9 bases, with 10 bases spanning the gap. Germline V gives CDR1 SQVTM, CDR2 ANQGSEA. The CDR3 DNA reads TGCAGCGGAGCAGTAGGTGAGCAGTTCTTC. It yields the protein CSGAVGEQFF.